The rows below give T cell receptor beta chains drawn from one sample of a study of OX40 agonist ivuxolimab in advanced cancers. The table came from immunoSEQ multiplex PCR; TCRdb's copy has only in-frame clones and leaves some out. The sample contains about 110,000 clones, around 93% of which appear only once. Specimen: CD4+ or CD8+ T cells sorted from blood, collected in a trial of the OX40 agonist ivuxolimab. The receptors were sampled from an adult with an advanced solid tumor such as melanoma, head and neck, liver or kidney cancer. CDR3s include the opening cysteine and the closing phenylalanine or tryptophan. The order of the fields is CDR3 protein, CDR3 DNA, J gene, D gene, V gene, clone size. The D gene is left open where the match is weak. For some rows the clone size is stated as once, few or many, or as a class when expanded; others skip it.

CASSTRGGTGGMYEQYF TGTGCCAGTAGTACACGCGGGGGGACAGGGGGAATGTACGAGCAGTACTTC TRBJ2-7 TRBD1 TRBV19 -
CAIRATSGGSNEQYF TGTGCCATCAGGGCGACTAGCGGGGGATCAAACGAGCAGTACTTC TRBJ2-7 TRBD2 TRBV10-3 -
CASSEAREGTQYF TGTGCCAGCAGTGAGGCAAGAGAAGGGACCCAGTACTTC TRBJ2-5 - TRBV25-1 once
CASSSPDRRREQYF TGTGCCAGCAGCTCCCCGGACAGGAGAAGGGAGCAGTACTTC TRBJ2-5 TRBD1 TRBV7-9 -
CASSGGRDWTDGNEQFF TGTGCCAGCAGTGGGGGTCGTGATTGGACTGACGGCAATGAGCAGTTCTTC TRBJ2-1 - TRBV6-1 -
CASSLVSGGSTDTQYF TGTGCCAGCAGCTTAGTTAGCGGGGGTAGCACAGATACGCAGTATTTT TRBJ2-3 TRBD2 TRBV7-6 -
CASSPTSGERETQYF TGTGCCAGCTCACCGACTAGCGGGGAACGAGAGACCCAGTACTTC TRBJ2-5 TRBD2 TRBV18 -
CASSILSATSYNEQFF TGTGCCAGTAGTATCCTAAGCGCTACCTCCTACAATGAGCAGTTCTTC TRBJ2-1 - TRBV19 -
CASSIRQINEKLFF TGTGCCAGTAGTATAAGGCAGATTAATGAAAAACTGTTTTTT TRBJ1-4 - TRBV19 -
CASRRNYRGEAEAFF TGTGCCAGCAGAAGGAACTACAGGGGAGAGGCTGAAGCTTTCTTT TRBJ1-1 TRBD1 TRBV6-5 -
CASSPRTGGSYEQYF TGTGCCAGCAGTCCCCGGACAGGGGGATCCTACGAGCAGTACTTC TRBJ2-7 TRBD1 TRBV6-1 -
CASSWDRGPQDGYTF TGTGCCAGCAGCTGGGACAGGGGGCCTCAGGATGGCTACACCTTC TRBJ1-2 TRBD1 TRBV6-6 -
CASSLGLADPTRETQYF TGTGCCAGCAGCTTGGGTCTAGCGGACCCCACAAGAGAGACCCAGTACTTC TRBJ2-5 TRBD2 TRBV5-4 -
CASSARASGNSPLHF TGTGCCAGCAGTGCCCGGGCCTCGGGTAATTCACCCCTCCACTTT TRBJ1-6 - TRBV6-4 -
CASSSQGLETEAFF TGTGCCAGCAGCTCACAGGGGTTGGAGACTGAAGCTTTCTTT TRBJ1-1 TRBD1 TRBV5-4 once
CASRISRVLENIQYF TGCGCCAGCAGAATAAGCAGGGTCTTGGAAAACATTCAGTACTTC TRBJ2-4 - TRBV10-2 -
CASSSTATMDF TGTGCCAGCAGCTCGACGGCAACCATGGACTTC TRBJ2-7 - TRBV5-4 -
CASSVGLAGGPVEQYF TGTGCCAGCAGCGTAGGGCTAGCGGGGGGGCCGGTCGAGCAGTACTTC TRBJ2-7 TRBD2 TRBV9 -
CASSVGWGALYGYTF TGTGCCAGCAGCGTAGGGTGGGGGGCACTCTATGGCTACACCTTC TRBJ1-2 - TRBV9 -
CASSVQGESYEQYF TGTGCCAGCAGCGTACAGGGCGAGTCCTACGAGCAGTACTTC TRBJ2-7 - TRBV9 -
CATTQAGGGTDTQYF TGTGCCACCACCCAGGCAGGGGGGGGCACAGATACGCAGTATTTT TRBJ2-3 - TRBV6-6 few
CASSLTWDEQYF TGCGCCAGCAGCCTGACTTGGGACGAGCAGTACTTC TRBJ2-7 - TRBV5-1 -
CSVERTGGTEAFF TGCAGCGTTGAGCGGACAGGGGGTACTGAAGCTTTCTTT TRBJ1-1 TRBD1 TRBV29-1 -
CASSTSDRLYGYTF TGTGCCAGCAGCACCTCCGACAGGCTGTATGGCTACACCTTC TRBJ1-2 - TRBV28 -
CASSPAGGPYTQYF TGTGCCAGCAGCCCGGCGGGGGGGCCATATACGCAGTATTTT TRBJ2-3 TRBD2 TRBV11-2 few
CASSEFSGGEQYF TGCGCCAGCAGTGAGTTCTCCGGGGGCGAGCAGTACTTC TRBJ2-7 - TRBV10-1 few
CASSRDGPNTEAFF TGCGCCAGCAGCCGGGACGGCCCGAACACTGAAGCTTTCTTT TRBJ1-1 - TRBV5-1 -
CASSPGGTGLGSPLHF TGTGCCAGCAGCCCCGGAGGGACAGGGCTGGGATCACCCCTCCACTTT TRBJ1-6 TRBD1 TRBV11-2 -
CAISPQGSTDTQYF TGTGCCATCAGCCCACAGGGGAGCACAGATACGCAGTATTTT TRBJ2-3 TRBD1 TRBV10-3 -
CASSRLAGGGQETQYF TGCGCCAGCAGCCGACTAGCGGGGGGGGGTCAAGAGACCCAGTACTTC TRBJ2-5 TRBD2 TRBV4-1 -
CASSTGSLYEQYF TGTGCCAGCAGCACCGGGAGTTTATACGAGCAGTACTTC TRBJ2-7 - TRBV5-6 -
CASSPGAGDNQPQHF TGTGCCAGCAGCCCCGGAGCGGGGGACAATCAGCCCCAGCATTTT TRBJ1-5 - TRBV6-6 -
CASSPGTGYNEQFF TGCGCCAGCAGCCCAGGGACAGGGTACAATGAGCAGTTCTTC TRBJ2-1 TRBD1 TRBV5-1 -
CASSDLSSYEQYF TGTGCCAGCAGTGACTTGAGTTCCTACGAGCAGTACTTC TRBJ2-7 - TRBV2 few
CASSPRRTQNTEAFF TGTGCCAGCTCACCACGCCGGACGCAGAACACTGAAGCTTTCTTT TRBJ1-1 - TRBV18 few
CASRGTGNTEAFF TGTGCCAGCAGGGGGACAGGGAACACTGAAGCTTTCTTT TRBJ1-1 TRBD1 TRBV27 -
CASSLHVVSEKLFF TGTGCCAGCAGCCTCCACGTCGTTAGTGAAAAACTGTTTTTT TRBJ1-4 - TRBV9 -
CASSEDTYEQYF TGTGCCAGCAGTGAAGACACCTACGAGCAGTACTTC TRBJ2-7 - TRBV2 -
CARGRGGTGHEQFF TGTGCCAGGGGGAGAGGTGGGACAGGGCATGAGCAGTTCTTC TRBJ2-1 TRBD1 TRBV5-3 -
CASSSTSGSVYEQYF TGCGCCAGCAGCTCGACTAGCGGGAGCGTGTACGAGCAGTACTTC TRBJ2-7 TRBD2 TRBV5-1 -
CASSITSGGEAYEQYF TGTGCCAGCAGCATTACTAGCGGGGGGGAAGCCTACGAGCAGTACTTC TRBJ2-7 - TRBV21-1 -
CASSPGIRGIDEQYF TGTGCCAGCTCACCAGGTATAAGGGGGATCGACGAGCAGTACTTC TRBJ2-7 - TRBV18 once
CAWADRANQPQHF TGTGCCTGGGCAGACAGGGCTAATCAGCCCCAGCATTTT TRBJ1-5 TRBD1 TRBV30 -
CASQGFANTGELFF TGTGCCTCACAGGGATTCGCGAACACCGGGGAGCTGTTTTTT TRBJ2-2 - TRBV19 -
CASSLVDEQFF TGCGCCAGCAGCTTGGTCGATGAGCAGTTCTTC TRBJ2-1 - TRBV5-1 -